This record covers a single TCR beta chain. The antigen remains undetermined. UMI-labeled 5' RACE yielded the TRB cDNA libraries. TCRdb reprocessed the 5' RACE reads and reports one entry per CDR3 protein, with no DNA. The sample holds nearly 45,000 distinct CDR3 sequences. This sample stems from a study of CXCR3-negative and CXCR3-positive naive CD8 T cells. Study outcomes and limitations: Surface CD5 matched across naive subsets, and TRB CDR3 properties served to infer TCR strength. CXCR3 expression partially decreased after cryopreservation; most assays used fresh PBMCs. Naive cells used TRBV-TRBJ genes in much the same way whether CXCR3-negative or CXCR3-positive; memory cells did not.

The sample consisted of memory CD8+ T cells from blood. This clonotype was sampled from a human donor in good health. Some clones in this sample may be carry-over from other donors' samples.

CDR3 protein: CASAASSYGYTF. The V gene is TRBV7-9, the J gene TRBJ1-2. The CDR3 contains 12 residues. The germline V gene has CDR1 SEHNR and CDR2 FQNEAQ (reference sequence). Full variable domain (remainder filled in from reference TRBV7-9 and TRBJ1-2): DTGVSQNPRHKITKRGQNVTFRCDPISEHNRLYWYRQTLGQGPEFLTYFQNEAQLEKSRLLSDRFSAERPKGSFSTLEIQRTEQGDSAMYLCASAASSYGYTFGSGTRLTVV.